Following are 13 T cell receptor beta chains from one sample sequenced in a study of lymphopenia after photon versus proton radiotherapy. TCRdb keeps only in-frame clones here, not all; method: immunoSEQ multiplex PCR. The sample consists of fewer than 25,000 clones, roughly 82% of them appearing once. The material was peripheral blood, obtained from a patient treated with photon-based radiotherapy. The receptors derive from a man aged 35 to 55 with gastric cancer.

This sequence joins TRBV10-3 and TRBJ2-5; D is perhaps TRBD1 (6 bases). V was trimmed by 7 bases and J by 3 bases, leaving 15 bases between them. This CDR3 contains 14 residues. CDR1 is ENHRY and CDR2 is SYGVKD in the germline V gene. CDR3 sequence reads: CAIKPDSGEETQYF. DNA for the CDR3: TGTGCCATCAAGCCGGACAGCGGAGAAGAGACCCAGTACTTC.

A remark on this clone: Its ends do not fully match the called genes, so a read error is possible. The chain is built from TRBV7-7 and TRBJ2-6; D is ambiguous. Germline CDR1 is SSHAT and CDR2 is FNYEAQ (reference sequence). CDR3 length: 14 amino acids. The CDR3 DNA reads TGTGCTAGCACCGACCCGGCGGGGGCCAACGTCCTGACTTTC. The encoded protein is CASTDPAGANVLTF.

The chain employs TRBV10-2 and TRBJ2-2; TRBD2 agrees at 9 bases. The germline V gene has CDR1 WSHSY and CDR2 SAAADI. V lost 6 bases to trimming and J lost 3 bases; unmatched junction nucleotides: 5. The CDR3 is made up of 15 amino acids. CDR3 sequence: CASSLVAGDTGELFF. CDR3 bases: TGCGCCAGCAGCCTCGTAGCGGGGGACACCGGGGAGCTGTTTTTT.

The table lists this clone with a few counts. The chain recombines TRBV13 with TRBJ1-1; TRBD1 agrees at 9 bases. CDR1 and CDR2 (germline): PRHDT, FYEKMQ (reference sequence). This CDR3 has 13 residues. The V gene end was trimmed by 3 bases and the J gene end by 7 bases; junction bases not matched to a gene: 3. CDR3: CASSLDRGFEAFF. The CDR3 nucleotides read TGTGCCAGCAGCTTGGACAGGGGCTTTGAAGCTTTCTTT.

V is TRBV19 and J is TRBJ2-7; D might be TRBD2 (6 bases). V lost 8 bases and J 3 bases, leaving 23 bases between the germline ends. Germline lookup yields CDR1 LNHDA and CDR2 SQIVND (reference sequence). The CDR3 loop spans 16 amino acids. CDR3 sequence reads: CASHDGGMAGHYEQYF. The CDR3 DNA reads TGTGCCAGTCATGATGGGGGTATGGCGGGGCACTACGAGCAGTACTTC.

The chain couples TRBV4-3 to TRBJ1-6; D unresolved. The CDR3 loop spans 14 amino acids. Trimming took off 4 bases at V and 8 bases at J, with 12 bases between the two ends. CDR1 is LGHNA, CDR2 YSLEER, per germline. DNA of the CDR3: TGCGCCAGCAGCCTCAACGACGGAGATTCACCCCTCCACTTT. Its translation is CASSLNDGDSPLHF.

The count of this clone is one. This chain joins TRBV11-1 and TRBJ1-1; D remains unclear. The length of the CDR3 is 13 residues. The germline V gene encodes CDR1 SGHAT and CDR2 FQDESV (reference sequence). The V and J ends lost 3 bases and 1 base respectively, with 6 bases between them. The CDR3 loop is CASSLVGNTEAFF. The CDR3 bases are TGTGCCAGCAGCTTGGTAGGGAACACTGAAGCTTTCTTT.

This chain uses TRBV29-1 with TRBJ1-2, with D possibly being TRBD1 (5 bases). With 4 bases removed from V and 4 bases from J, the gap between germline ends came to 13 bases. The CDR3 runs to 13 residues. Germline V gene data show CDR1 as SQVTM and CDR2 as ANQGSEA. The CDR3 loop reads CSVVGQGVYGYTF. CDR3 nucleotides: TGCAGCGTTGTAGGACAAGGGGTCTATGGCTACACCTTC.

The chain carries TRBV11-2 and TRBJ1-3; possible D gene TRBD1, 5 bases. Trimming pared 4 bases from V and 2 bases from J, leaving 15 bases between. Germline V gene data show CDR1 as SGHAT and CDR2 as FQNNGV. The CDR3 has 16 amino acids. The CDR3 here is CASSSPRGGAGNTIYF. The DNA for the CDR3 is TGTGCCAGCAGCTCCCCCCGCGGGGGGGCTGGAAACACCATATATTTT.

V and J are TRBV11-2 and TRBJ1-1; D perhaps matches TRBD1 (5 bases). This CDR3 is 12 amino acids long. The germline V gene encodes CDR1 SGHAT and CDR2 FQNNGV. The V gene lost 1 base and the J gene lost 11 bases, with 11 bases spanning the gap. The CDR3 region has the DNA TGTGCCAGCAGCTTAGCGGGACTGCGGGCTTTCTTT. Residues: CASSLAGLRAFF.

The V and J genes are TRBV9 and TRBJ2-7, with D perhaps matching TRBD2 (6 bases). The germline V gene has CDR1 SGDLS and CDR2 YYNGEE. V was trimmed by 4 bases and J by 2 bases, leaving 13 bases between them. There are 14 residues in the CDR3. The chain's CDR3 is CASSPPGGAYEQYF. CDR3 nucleotide sequence: TGTGCCAGCAGCCCCCCCGGCGGGGCCTACGAGCAGTACTTC.

The chain recombines TRBV30 with TRBJ2-5; no reliable D call. Germline-derived CDR1 and CDR2 are GTSNPN and SVGIG (reference sequence). The CDR3 extends over 13 amino acids. Trimming cost V 4 bases and J 2 bases, with 11 bases left between them. The CDR3 reads CAWNAVGQETQYF. DNA for the CDR3: TGTGCCTGGAACGCGGTCGGTCAAGAGACCCAGTACTTC. The whole variable domain, filled in from reference TRBV30 and TRBJ2-5, reads SQTIHQWPATLVQPVGSPLSLECTVEGTSNPNLYWYRQAAGRGLQLLFYSVGIGQISSEVPQNLSASRPQDRQFILSSKKLLLSDSGFYLCAWNAVGQETQYFGPGTRLLVL.

The J gene is TRBJ1-5, the V gene TRBV2; no clear D. The CDR3 totals 13 residues. Trimming cost V 7 bases and J 3 bases, with 10 bases left between them. Germline lookup yields CDR1 SNHLY and CDR2 FYNNEI. The CDR3 DNA is TGTGCCAGCACCGCGGGCCTCAATCAGCCCCAGCATTTT. Translating gives CASTAGLNQPQHF. Using reference TRBV2 and TRBJ1-5 for the parts outside the CDR3, the full variable domain is EPEVTQTPSHQVTQMGQEVILRCVPISNHLYFYWYRQILGQKVEFLVSFYNNEISEKSEIFDDQFSVERPDGSNFTLKIRSTKLEDSAMYFCASTAGLNQPQHFGDGTRLSIL.